These 10 T cell receptor beta chains were sequenced from one sample in a study of glioma-infiltrating T cells. TCR alpha and beta CDR3 regions were amplified from RNA using iRepertoire nested multiplex PCR. TCRdb reprocessed the multiplex PCR reads with MiXCR, giving one entry per CDR3 protein. Among 150,000 or so distinct CDR3 sequences, about 39% were seen once, and the ten largest hold 15% to 25%. The sample comprised glioma tissue, nonneoplastic brain tissue, or PBMCs (not recorded which). These receptors came from a human donor with low-grade glioma or glioblastoma, undergoing nonglioma brain surgery, or in good health (not recorded which).

The rearrangement links TRBV2 to TRBJ1-4, with D unclear. CDR3 length: 12 amino acids. CDR1 and CDR2 (germline): SNHLY, FYNNEI. The V end lost 2 bases, the J end lost 12 bases, and 10 bases lay between the germline ends. The CDR3 coding sequence is TGTGCCAGCAGTGAACGCCCCCCAGAACTGTTTTTT. This sequence encodes CASSERPPELFF.

This clonotype was observed a few times. The rearrangement uses TRBV28 and TRBJ1-2; D ambiguous. V lost 1 base and J 2 bases, leaving 11 bases between the germline ends. The CDR3 has 15 residues. The germline V gene encodes CDR1 MDHEN and CDR2 SYDVKM. This CDR3 is CASSLSPTGNYGYTF. CDR3 nucleotides: TGTGCCAGCAGTTTATCCCCAACCGGGAACTATGGCTACACCTTC.

V usage is TRBV24-1 and J usage is TRBJ2-7; 7 bases are a match to TRBD1. In germline, CDR1 is KGHDR, CDR2 SFDVKD. The J segment lost 5 bases and the V segment lost 4 bases, leaving 4 bases of the junction unmatched. This CDR3 spans 13 amino acids. The CDR3: CATSDGDSHEQYF. In DNA, the CDR3 is TGTGCCACCAGTGACGGGGACAGCCACGAGCAGTACTTC.

The sample holds a few counts of this clonotype. Given a much more abundant clone one base away, this may be a read error. CDR3 loop: CASSLLLAGGQEQFF. The CDR3 nucleotides read TGTGCCAGCAGCTTACTATTAGCGGGAGGGCAAGAGCAGTTCTTC. The V and J genes are TRBV7-9 and TRBJ2-1; TRBD2 aligns across 11 bases. CDR1 is SEHNR, CDR2 FQNEAQ, per germline (reference sequence). The CDR3 consists of 15 residues. V was pared by 2 bases and J by 10 bases, with 7 bases of the junction left unmatched. Together with reference TRBV7-9 and TRBJ2-1, the CDR3 gives the full variable domain: DTGVSQNPRHKITKRGQNVTFRCDPISEHNRLYWYRQTLGQGPEFLTYFQNEAQLEKSRLLSDRFSAERPKGSFSTLEIQRTEQGDSAMYLCASSLLLAGGQEQFFGPGTRLTVL.

The chain combines TRBV27 with TRBJ2-1; D perhaps matches TRBD2 (5 bases). Germline V gene data show CDR1 as MNHEY and CDR2 as SMNVEV (reference sequence). The ends were cut back, 5 bases at V and 8 bases at J, with 13 bases in the middle. The CDR3 sequence is 13 residues long. In DNA, the CDR3 is TGTGCCAGCAGTAAACTAGTTAGCGATGAGCAGTTCTTC. Translating gives CASSKLVSDEQFF.

This clonotype was counted only a few times. V and J are TRBV7-8 and TRBJ2-1; a weak D match, TRBD2 (6 bases). From germline, CDR1 is SGHVS and CDR2 FQNEAQ. The CDR3 covers 16 residues. The V end lost 6 bases, the J end lost 0 bases, and 15 bases lay between the germline ends. As DNA, the CDR3 is TGTGCCAGCAGTCCTTTGATAGCGGACTCCTACAATGAGCAGTTCTTC. This gives the protein CASSPLIADSYNEQFF.

Concerning this clonotype: The junction differs from germline at one of its ends, possibly a read error. V and J are TRBV7-2 and TRBJ2-1, with D hard to call. This CDR3 has 8 amino acids. Germline CDR1 reads SGHTA; CDR2 reads FQGNSA. The CDR3 loop reads CASSLESF. CDR3 bases: TGTGCCAGCAGCTTAGAATCCTTC.

This clonotype has just a few counts. The chain recombines TRBV6-6 with TRBJ1-2; 10 bases are shared with TRBD1. The CDR3 runs to 15 residues. The germline V gene encodes CDR1 MNHNY and CDR2 SVGAGI (reference sequence). The trim removed 2 bases at V and 7 bases at J, leaving 7 bases unmatched. CDR3 loop: CASSYGDRGRSGYTF. CDR3 nucleotides: TGTGCCAGCAGTTACGGGGACAGGGGACGGTCTGGCTACACCTTC.

This chain uses TRBV12-3 or TRBV12-4 with TRBJ1-5, with TRBD1 as a possible D gene (5 bases). The CDR3 length is 14 residues. V lost 7 bases and J lost 0, with 10 bases in between. CDR3 amino acids: CASTDSYSNQPQHF. CDR3 DNA sequence: TGTGCCAGCACCGACAGTTATAGCAATCAGCCCCAGCATTTT.

The chain couples TRBV28 to TRBJ2-7, with D unresolved. V was clipped by 3 bases and J by 2 bases, with 8 bases between them. The CDR3 spans 13 residues. Looked up from germline, CDR1 is MDHEN and CDR2 is SYDVKM. The CDR3 is CASSFPATYEQYF. The CDR3 DNA follows: TGTGCCAGCAGTTTCCCAGCCACCTACGAGCAGTACTTC.